Following are 11 T cell receptor beta chains from one sample sequenced in a study of blood T cell repertoires in COVID-19. Data came from immunoSEQ multiplex PCR; TCRdb stores just in-frame clones and leaves some out. The table has 250,000 or so clones, 70% to 85% seen once. The sample was peripheral blood. These receptor sequences come from a woman older than 75 with acute or convalescent COVID-19.

Ten or more counts support this clone. The chain links TRBV7-6 to TRBJ2-7, with 7 bases that match TRBD1. V was pared by 4 bases and J by 2 bases, with 5 bases of the junction left unmatched. This CDR3 has 14 residues. The germline gives CDR1 SGHVS, CDR2 FNYEAQ. The CDR3 region is CASSYGTETYEQYF. As DNA, the CDR3 is TGTGCCAGCAGCTACGGGACAGAAACCTACGAGCAGTACTTC.

The V gene is TRBV12-5, the J gene TRBJ2-7; 9 nucleotides align to TRBD1. Germline CDR1 is LGHNT and CDR2 is FRNRAP. CDR3 size: 14 residues. V shed 5 bases and J 4 bases; nucleotides not matched to a gene: 6. CDR3 DNA sequence: TGTGCTAGTGGTCCTGGACAGGGGCGGTACGAGCAGTACTTC. Its protein product is CASGPGQGRYEQYF.

The J gene is TRBJ2-1, the V gene TRBV12-3 or TRBV12-4, with 12 bases matching TRBD1. This CDR3 region has 13 residues. V lost 6 bases, J lost 10 bases, and 4 bases stayed unmatched. The CDR3 bases are TGTGCCAGCAGCCGGGACAGGGGGCTAGAGCAGTTCTTC. Residues: CASSRDRGLEQFF.

The CDR3 loop reads CASSQVDRDGGYTF. The CDR3 DNA is TGTGCCAGCAGCCAAGTGGACAGGGACGGTGGCTACACCTTC. V and J are TRBV3-1 (or the pseudogene TRBV3-2) and TRBJ1-2; 8 bases are shared with TRBD1. V was clipped by 1 base and J by 7 bases; unmatched bases: 5. This CDR3 comprises 14 residues. Germline-derived CDR1 and CDR2 are LGHDT and YNNKEL (reference sequence).

This clone occurred a few times. The chain recombines TRBV5-1 with TRBJ2-7, with TRBD1 as a possible D gene (6 bases). This CDR3 comprises 15 residues. V lost 4 bases and J lost 1, with 15 bases in between. CDR1 SGHRS and CDR2 YFSETQ come from the germline V gene. The CDR3 loop is CASSPYFGQSYEQYF. CDR3 nucleotides: TGCGCCAGCAGCCCCTATTTCGGACAGTCCTACGAGCAGTACTTC.

With regard to this clone: The sample carries other DNA sequences with the same CDR3. The genes are TRBV7-2 and TRBJ1-1, with D unclear. Germline V CDR1 and CDR2: SGHTA, FQGNSA. This CDR3 has 13 amino acids. V lost 4 bases and J lost 0, with 6 bases in between. The CDR3, as DNA: TGTGCCAGCAGCTCAGGCCTGAACACTGAAGCTTTCTTT. Residues: CASSSGLNTEAFF.

As regards this clone: Its ends do not fully match the called genes, so a read error is possible. V usage is TRBV4-1 and J usage is TRBJ1-6, with TRBD1 matching over 8 bases. The CDR3 runs to 15 residues. CDR1 is MGHRA, CDR2 YSYEKL, per germline. The CDR3 loop is CASSEEQGGYSPLHF. The CDR3 DNA reads as TGCGCCAGCAGCGAAGAACAGGGGGGATATTCACCCCTCCACTTT.

V is TRBV11-3 and J is TRBJ2-7; D not certain. This CDR3 contains 13 residues. The V and J ends lost 4 bases and 1 base respectively, with 8 bases between them. Germline V gives CDR1 SGHNT, CDR2 YENEEA. The CDR3 here is CASSSTSSYEQYF. CDR3 sequence (DNA): TGTGCCAGCAGCTCGACAAGTTCCTACGAGCAGTACTTC.

The V call is TRBV27, the J call TRBJ2-3, with 10 bases identical to TRBD2. This CDR3 spans 13 amino acids. Germline-derived CDR1 and CDR2 are MNHEY and SMNVEV (reference sequence). J lost 7 bases, V lost 6 bases, and 4 bases had no gene match. DNA for the CDR3: TGTGCCAGCAGGTCTAGCGGGGGATATACGCAGTATTTT. Residues: CASRSSGGYTQYF.

V usage is TRBV10-3 and J usage is TRBJ2-3; D unclear. Germline assignment: CDR1 ENHRY and CDR2 SYGVKD. CDR3 length equals 16 residues. Between the trimmed V and J ends, which lost 0 bases and 2 bases, there was a span of 12 bases. CDR3 sequence (DNA): TGTGCCATCAGTGAGTCAAAGATGGCCTCCACAGATACGCAGTATTTT. It specifies CAISESKMASTDTQYF.

The count of this clone is one. V usage is TRBV7-9 and J usage is TRBJ1-4; D might be TRBD1 (6 bases). V lost 5 bases and J 7 bases, leaving 20 bases between the germline ends. The CDR3 runs 16 residues. CDR1 and CDR2 (germline): SEHNR, FQNEAQ (reference sequence). The CDR3, as DNA: TGTGCCAGCAGCCAGGGGTTAAATTGGAGAGGTGAAAAACTGTTTTTT. Protein product: CASSQGLNWRGEKLFF.